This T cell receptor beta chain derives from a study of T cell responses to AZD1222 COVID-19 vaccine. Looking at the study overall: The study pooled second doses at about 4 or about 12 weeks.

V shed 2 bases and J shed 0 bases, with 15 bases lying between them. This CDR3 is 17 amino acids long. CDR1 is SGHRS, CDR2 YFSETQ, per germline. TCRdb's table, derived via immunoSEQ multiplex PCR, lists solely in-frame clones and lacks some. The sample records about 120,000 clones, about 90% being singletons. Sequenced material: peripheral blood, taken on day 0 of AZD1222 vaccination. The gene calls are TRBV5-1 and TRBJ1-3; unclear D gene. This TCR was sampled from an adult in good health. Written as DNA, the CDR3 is TGCGCCAGCAGCTTTGATCCTACTCCCAACTCTGGAAACACCATATATTTT. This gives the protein CASSFDPTPNSGNTIYF.